The sequence of this T cell receptor (beta chain) was determined in a study of shared clonotypes between healthy human individuals. Germline CDR1 is SGHNT and CDR2 is YYREEE (reference sequence). Trimming took 1 base from V and 5 from J; bases not matched to a gene: 7. This CDR3 has 15 residues. 250 to 300 ng DNA, 25,000 to 35,000 T cell genomes, went into unsorted PBMC replicate PCRs. TCRdb keeps only in-frame clones here, not all; method: immunoSEQ multiplex PCR. Altogether fewer than 650,000 clones are present, over 60% being singletons, with the ten largest covering 10% to 15%. Material: PBMCs. The TCR sequence derives from a woman aged 40 to 49 in good health. Some clones in this sample may be carry-over from other donors' samples. The chain uses TRBV5-4 and TRBJ1-1; TRBD1 matches 8 bases. The CDR3 region is CASSLPGGGITEAFF. The CDR3, as DNA: TGTGCCAGCAGCTTGCCAGGGGGCGGAATAACTGAAGCTTTCTTT.